This is a list of T cell receptor beta chains from one sample in a study of CXCR3-negative and CXCR3-positive naive CD8 T cells. TCRdb re-called the 5' RACE reads and gives one entry per CDR3 protein, without DNA. This repertoire includes roughly 110,000 distinct CDR3 sequences. The sample consisted of naive CXCR3+ CD8+ T cells from blood. These receptors came from a human donor in good health. Some clones in this sample may be carry-over from other donors' samples. Both conserved end residues are part of each CDR3.

V gene	J gene	CDR3 protein
TRBV7-9	TRBJ2-7	CASSLGREQYF
TRBV27	TRBJ1-2	CASSFRGSEGYTF
TRBV25-1	TRBJ2-7	CASLNRGQGADEQYF
TRBV29-1	TRBJ1-1	CSAGGGTEAFF
TRBV7-8	TRBJ2-7	CASSSTDVSYEQYF
TRBV5-5	TRBJ2-5	CASSLSWASGSEETQYF
TRBV12-3/TRBV12-4	TRBJ2-5	CASRSTGAYQETQYF
TRBV7-8	TRBJ2-1	CASSLIGSTEQQFF
TRBV7-2	TRBJ2-1	CASSLRHHEQFF
TRBV12-3/TRBV12-4	TRBJ2-3	CATSRGAEEDTQYF
TRBV5-6	TRBJ1-4	CASSYDGGKLFF
TRBV14	TRBJ2-1	CASSQTGGSSYNEQFF
TRBV7-9	TRBJ2-2	CASSPTTGSNTGELFF
TRBV12-3/TRBV12-4	TRBJ1-1	CASSYFRENEAFF
TRBV7-2	TRBJ1-4	CASSLVGSVNEKLFF
TRBV11-2	TRBJ2-5	CASSAPSGGGPTQYF
TRBV9	TRBJ2-7	CASSVTGTNSYEQYF
TRBV12-3/TRBV12-4	TRBJ2-1	CASSYTRRDYNEQFF
TRBV29-1	TRBJ2-1	CSVEAQGDEQFF
TRBV7-2	TRBJ2-7	CASSYIGARSSYEQYF
TRBV5-5	TRBJ2-1	CASSRLENLQGNEQFF
TRBV6-5	TRBJ2-1	CASSYSNEQFF
TRBV28	TRBJ2-3	CASSSERITDTQYF
TRBV20-1	TRBJ2-1	CSATSGSEQFF
TRBV4-1	TRBJ1-2	CASSQEVGGSYGYTF
TRBV7-3	TRBJ1-1	CASSSYGNTEAFF
TRBV10-3	TRBJ2-7	CAISEPGGSSYEQYF
TRBV29-1	TRBJ1-1	CSADTGLNAEAFF
TRBV7-8	TRBJ2-7	CASSLDLWGQASEQYF
TRBV4-2	TRBJ2-1	CASSQEAEYNEQFF
TRBV5-1	TRBJ1-4	CASSPGTATTNEKLFF
TRBV25-1	TRBJ1-5	CAPQRGGGQPQHF
TRBV27	TRBJ2-1	CASSPLAGGGFNEQFF
TRBV5-5	TRBJ2-1	CASSFGRGGGNEQFF
TRBV16	TRBJ2-7	CASRRPDGGYEQYF
TRBV7-3	TRBJ2-1	CASSLRDGYNEQFF
TRBV20-1	TRBJ1-1	CSARDGQAEAFF
TRBV20-1	TRBJ2-7	CSAPTGGLSYEQYF
TRBV20-1	TRBJ2-7	CSARVRQSYEQYF
TRBV20-1	TRBJ2-7	CSARDLYPDEQYF
TRBV12-3/TRBV12-4	TRBJ1-2	CASSLDRDGYTF
TRBV7-9	TRBJ2-2	CASSSYRDRAGELFF
TRBV5-1	TRBJ2-3	CASSFSGGTADTQYF
TRBV6-2/TRBV6-3	TRBJ2-2	CASSRSGELFF
TRBV29-1	TRBJ2-1	CSVGNSDRGIYNEQFF
TRBV5-1	TRBJ2-7	CASSSNLRGSYEQYF
TRBV11-1	TRBJ2-5	CASSLEFSRLETQYF
TRBV27	TRBJ2-3	CASSPGGVDTQYF
TRBV6-5	TRBJ2-2	CASSYMWLGTGENTGELFF
TRBV21-1	TRBJ2-7	CARGGRRAKVHEQYF
TRBV29-1	TRBJ2-3	CSVRTSGIPRWDTQYF
TRBV5-5	TRBJ2-7	CASSLGSLEQYF
TRBV29-1	TRBJ2-5	CSVSGVETQYF
TRBV24-1	TRBJ2-1	CATSGGNEQFF
TRBV28	TRBJ2-3	CASSPLEAFGNTQYF
TRBV9	TRBJ1-2	CASSGATGGLGGGYTF
TRBV9	TRBJ2-7	CASSVAPYEQYF
TRBV14	TRBJ2-7	CVSSQEVHSYEQYF
TRBV4-3	TRBJ2-1	CASSQDVAGYNEQFF